This record concerns one T cell receptor beta chain sequence. This clonotype was seen only once. No antigen is known for it. No much larger clone exists at a distance of one base, and base qualities are not known. One read represents weak support. These data originate in a study of blood T cells in healthy people across ages (dated by TCRdb to between 2014 and 2017). General notes on the study: In model experiments, template switching captured about one uniquely barcoded TCR beta cDNA molecule for every two T cells. Two additional independent replicas of 1 million unique cDNA reads from the same blood draw were analyzed for two donors (one aged 18 to 30 and one aged 80 or older). Donors were grouped into four age groups: young (average about 15 years), middle-aged (39), aged (around 66) and long-lived (approximately 81). The study measured age-related changes in TCR beta repertoire diversity using deep sequencing normalized with unique cDNA molecular identifiers. Donors of different ages were randomly distributed across sequencing lanes to avoid experimental bias. What the research found in general, with its limitations: The percentage of naive T cells measured by flow cytometry correlated strongly with observed TCR beta diversity. Because donor CMV infection status was unknown, age-related changes in expanded clonotypes were potentially confounded. Bulk unsorted PBMC profiling prevented conclusive comparison of naive and antigen-experienced compartments. Total diversity estimates from one million sequenced T cells were considered lower bounds and underestimates. As age increased, observed TCR beta diversity per million T cells dropped in a roughly linear way, and a significant reduction was already evident by age about 36. The long-lived group showed more naive CD4+ T cells, fewer expanded clones and increased TCR diversity than the aged group, suggesting age selection.

Reading from cysteine to phenylalanine, the CDR3 counts 15 amino acids. Kept here is only the CDR3 DNA, which spans 45 bases and is read in frame from base 1. The germline V end is reduced by 0 bases and the J end by 8 bases; junction bases left unmatched: 4. The germline V gene (reference sequence) sets CDR1 to LGHDT and CDR2 to YNNKEL. Libraries were prepared through 5' RACE. Sequenced on an Illumina HiSeq 2500. A second PCR of 7 to 11 cycles was performed with a sample-barcoded 5' primer and a J-beta primer mix. A unique molecular identifier was introduced onto each TCR beta cDNA molecule by a template-switch 5' adaptor carrying 12 random nucleotides. Each sample yielded at least 3 million CDR3-containing paired-end reads. First-strand cDNA was synthesized from all RNA with the Mint cDNA synthesis kit, primed by a TRBC-specific oligonucleotide. Following uracil-DNA glycosylase treatment, a first 18-cycle PCR with universal primers M1SS and BC2_uni_R was performed on all cDNA. In the source study's methods: For normalization, 1 million high-quality reads, each with a distinct molecular identifier, were randomly selected from each sample. Instead of being binned into consensus sequences, reads that shared molecular identifiers were thrown out. MiTCR, run with a Q25 quality threshold and the strictest error-elimination algorithm, handled CDR3 identification, clonotype clustering and error correction. A nonparametric unseen species model with Euler transformation was used to estimate a lower bound on total TCR beta diversity. In TCRdb, the public reads were trimmed at Q25 with fastp and aligned with MiXCR, with productive beta chains retained. One record per CDR3 amino acid sequence lists the most common genes and DNA. For this entry, the V and J calls and clone size follow TCRdb and not the study's own pipeline. Present in this sample are about 680,000 distinct CDR3 sequences, about half of which were seen just once. The ten biggest clones cover under 35% of the sample.

The 39 donors, aged about 6 to 100 years, were systemically healthy Caucasian individuals from Russia. Roughly 11 milliliters of peripheral blood were drawn from each donor into EDTA-treated Vacutainer tubes. Ficoll-Paque density-gradient centrifugation was used to isolate PBMCs, with at least 6.5 million per sample. Total RNA was extracted from PBMCs with Trizol reagent, with at least 6 micrograms obtained per sample. The percentages of naive CD45RAhigh/CD27high T cells were determined by flow cytometry on a PBMC aliquot from every donor. Here the chain combines TRBV3-1 and TRBJ1-6, with 7 bases in between that match TRBD1. Sequenced: blood. The clonotype comes from an older woman in good health. The CDR3 has the sequence CASSQDGRGDSPLHF. The DNA is as follows: TGTGCCAGCAGCCAAGACGGCAGGGGGGATTCACCCCTCCACTTT.